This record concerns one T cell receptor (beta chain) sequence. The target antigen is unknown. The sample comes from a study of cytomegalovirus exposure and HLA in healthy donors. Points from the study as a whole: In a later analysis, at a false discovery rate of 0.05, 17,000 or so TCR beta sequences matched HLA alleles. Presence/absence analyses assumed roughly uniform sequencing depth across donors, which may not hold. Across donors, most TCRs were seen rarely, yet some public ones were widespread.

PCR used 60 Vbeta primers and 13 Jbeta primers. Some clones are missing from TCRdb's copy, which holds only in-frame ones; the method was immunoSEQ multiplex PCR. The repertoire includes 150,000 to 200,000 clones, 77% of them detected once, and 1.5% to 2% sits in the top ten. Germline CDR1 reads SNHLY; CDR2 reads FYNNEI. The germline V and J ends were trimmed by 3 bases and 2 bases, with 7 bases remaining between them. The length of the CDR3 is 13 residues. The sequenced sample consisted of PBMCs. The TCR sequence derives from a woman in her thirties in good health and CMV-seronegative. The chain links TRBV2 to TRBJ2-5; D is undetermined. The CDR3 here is CASSEARQETQYF. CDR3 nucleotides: TGTGCCAGCAGTGAGGCCAGGCAAGAGACCCAGTACTTC.